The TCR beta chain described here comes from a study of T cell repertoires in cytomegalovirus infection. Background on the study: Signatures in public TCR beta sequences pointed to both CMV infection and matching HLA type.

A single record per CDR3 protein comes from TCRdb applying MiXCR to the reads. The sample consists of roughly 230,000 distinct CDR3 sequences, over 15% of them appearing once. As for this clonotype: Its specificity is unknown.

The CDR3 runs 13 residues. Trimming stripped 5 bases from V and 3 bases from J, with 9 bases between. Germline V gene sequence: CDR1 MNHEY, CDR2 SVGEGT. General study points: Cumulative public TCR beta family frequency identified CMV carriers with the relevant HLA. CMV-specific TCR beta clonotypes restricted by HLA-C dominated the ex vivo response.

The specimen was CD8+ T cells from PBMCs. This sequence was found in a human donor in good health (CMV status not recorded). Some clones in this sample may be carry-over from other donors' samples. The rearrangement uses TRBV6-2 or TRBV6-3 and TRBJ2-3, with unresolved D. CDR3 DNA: TGTGCCAGCAGTCTGGTGAGAACAGATACGCAGTATTTT. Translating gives CASSLVRTDTQYF.